Reported below is one T cell receptor beta chain. Sequenced by immunoSEQ multiplex PCR; TCRdb stores in-frame clones only, minus some. This table has about 84,000 clones, roughly 92% appearing once. The entry originates in a study of technical replicates of blood from a few donors. Sequencing was done on a sample of T cells isolated from PBMCs. This receptor was taken from a human donor in good health.

CDR3 protein: CASSPQGAEAFF. In DNA form, the CDR3 reads TGTGCCAGCTCACCTCAGGGGGCTGAAGCTTTCTTT. V is TRBV18 and J is TRBJ1-1; 7 bases are shared with TRBD1. The CDR3 length is 12 residues. V shed 3 bases and J 6 bases; nucleotides not matched to a gene: 1. Per germline, CDR1 KGHSH and CDR2 LQKENI.